This T cell receptor (beta chain) was profiled in a study of blood T cell repertoires in COVID-19 (dated by TCRdb to the early 2020s). Looking at the study overall: Samples from collaborators originated in the United States, Italy and Spain and spanned both the acute and convalescent phases of COVID-19. The material from the prospective study consisted of cDNA or gDNA derived from T cells, B-cell-depleted T cells, or PBMCs. The dataset comprised deeply sampled blood TCRbeta repertoires from subjects exposed to, actively infected with, or recovered from COVID-19. A freely available public database, intended as a resource for researchers studying the immune response to SARS-CoV-2, is where the repertoires were released. The samples were drawn from the first 160 participants of the ongoing ImmuneRACE study and from 1,254 subjects provided by 6 global collaborators. Sample metadata almost always included a de-identified subject ID, COVID-19 status, age in years and sex. Where available, HLA class I and class II types were taken from metadata supplied by the sample provider and were not determined by assay-based typing.

The immunoSEQ Assay, a bias-controlled multiplex PCR, was used to amplify TCRbeta CDR3 regions from genomic DNA. As for how the authors treated the data: Nucleated cell counts per sample were estimated from amplification of reference gene primers within the assay. To quantify the absolute abundance of each unique TCRbeta CDR3 rearrangement, sequence reads were collapsed and filtered. Productive Simpson clonality was computed per sample as the square root of Simpson's diversity index over productive rearrangements. TCRdb mirrors the immuneACCESS table, restricted to in-frame sequences. Some clones are absent from its copies; in checked studies, under half trace to an unresolved V gene, and the reason for the others is unknown. That table is the source of V, J and clone size, and D and trimming were worked out from the DNA. Within this sample are hundreds of thousands of clones, with 75% to 90% of them counted one time only. Around 3% of the sample is taken by the ten largest.

Of note for this clone: Its antigen specificity is not known. Per-base quality was not reported, and no clone a single base away is much larger than it.

The germline V gene provides CDR1 SQVTM and CDR2 ANQGSEA. The junction shows trimming of 4 bases on V and 2 bases on J, plus 9 bases between the germline ends. The CDR3 runs 13 amino acids, cysteine and phenylalanine included. Solely the CDR3 DNA is kept, with 39 bases framed from the first base. The paper's findings and limits, for the study overall: Clinical and demographic metadata were provided uncurated, with the amount varying by source and participant.

Participants in the prospective study were aged roughly 18 to 90 years, lived in under 30 United States geographic areas, and enrolled through a virtual design. Cohort assignment in the prospective study relied on participant-reported clinical history from a screening survey and a study questionnaire. Each participant in the prospective study had whole blood, serum and a nasopharyngeal or oropharyngeal swab collected by mobile phlebotomists. Additional blood draws and questionnaires over an approximately two-month period could optionally be provided by prospective study participants. Before DNA extraction, prospective study blood samples were shipped either frozen or at room temperature.

Rearrangement joined TRBV29-1 to TRBJ1-3, and the D gene may be TRBD1, 5 bases matching. The sequence came from a woman aged 35 to 49 with acute COVID-19. Sequenced sample: PBMCs or T cells enriched from blood (not recorded which). This receptor carries the CDR3 CSVVGEAGNTIYF. Read as DNA, the sequence is TGCAGCGTTGTAGGGGAAGCTGGAAACACCATATATTTT.